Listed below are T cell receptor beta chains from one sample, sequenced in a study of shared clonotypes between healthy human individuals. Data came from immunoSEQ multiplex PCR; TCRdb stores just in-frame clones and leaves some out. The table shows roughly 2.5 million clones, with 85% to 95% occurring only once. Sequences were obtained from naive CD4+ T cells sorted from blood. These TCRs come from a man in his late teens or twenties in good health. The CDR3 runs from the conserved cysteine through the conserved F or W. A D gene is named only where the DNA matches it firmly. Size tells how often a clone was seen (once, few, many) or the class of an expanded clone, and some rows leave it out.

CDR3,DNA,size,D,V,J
CSSKRGASGREETQYF,TGCAGCTCTAAACGGGGGGCTAGCGGGAGAGAAGAGACCCAGTACTTC,NA,TRBD2,TRBV29-1,TRBJ2-5
CASSKSGTGELFF,TGTGCCAGCAGCAAAAGCGGGACCGGGGAGCTGTTTTTT,NA,NA,TRBV7-9,TRBJ2-2
CATTIGTLEIYEQFF,TGCGCCACCACGATCGGGACTCTAGAGATATATGAGCAGTTCTTC,NA,NA,TRBV5-1,TRBJ2-1
CASSLGGAWYF,TGTGCCAGCAGCTTGGGGGGCGCTTGGTACTTC,once,NA,TRBV7-2,TRBJ2-7
CASSVGGLAGALGEQFF,TGTGCCAGCAGCGTAGGAGGACTAGCGGGAGCCTTGGGGGAGCAGTTCTTC,NA,TRBD2,TRBV9,TRBJ2-1
CASSINGGQETQYF,TGTGCCAGTAGTATAAATGGGGGGCAAGAGACCCAGTACTTC,NA,NA,TRBV19,TRBJ2-5
CASSLARGTVSSPLHF,TGTGCCAGCAGTTTGGCTCGCGGGACGGTGAGTTCACCCCTCCACTTT,NA,NA,TRBV28,TRBJ1-6
CASSEYRDSYEQYF,TGCGCCAGCAGTGAGTACAGGGACTCCTACGAGCAGTACTTC,NA,NA,TRBV10-1,TRBJ2-7
CASSRPAGLGANVLTF,TGTGCCAGCAGCCGTCCCGCCGGTCTCGGGGCCAACGTCCTGACTTTC,once,NA,TRBV25-1,TRBJ2-6
CASRQALLSYEQYF,TGTGCCAGCAGACAGGCCCTCCTATCCTACGAGCAGTACTTC,NA,NA,TRBV7-2,TRBJ2-7
CASSLLGGSGRGQETQYF,TGTGCCAGCAGCTTATTAGGAGGTAGCGGGAGGGGCCAAGAGACCCAGTACTTC,NA,TRBD2,TRBV5-4,TRBJ2-5
CASSINPGLGYTF,TGTGCCAGTAGTATAAATCCAGGTCTGGGCTACACCTTC,NA,NA,TRBV19,TRBJ1-2
CASSPRKGGEQYF,TGTGCCAGCTCACCAAGGAAAGGGGGCGAGCAGTACTTC,NA,NA,TRBV18,TRBJ2-7
CASSPVVGSYNEQFF,TGTGCCAGCAGCCCAGTAGTGGGGTCCTACAATGAGCAGTTCTTC,once,NA,TRBV6-5,TRBJ2-1
CASSLDALEDTQYF,TGTGCCAGCAGCTTGGACGCCCTTGAGGATACGCAGTATTTT,NA,NA,TRBV5-4,TRBJ2-3
CASSATREETQYF,TGTGCCAGCAGCGCGACTAGAGAAGAGACCCAGTACTTC,NA,NA,TRBV5-4,TRBJ2-5
CASSTSGGWNEQFF,TGTGCCAGCAGTACTAGCGGGGGCTGGAATGAGCAGTTCTTC,NA,TRBD2,TRBV4-2,TRBJ2-1
CASQKTGTGVYEQYF,TGTGCCAGCCAGAAGACCGGGACAGGTGTCTACGAGCAGTACTTC,NA,TRBD1,TRBV25-1,TRBJ2-7
CASSPGVDEQYF,TGTGCCAGCTCACCAGGGGTCGACGAGCAGTACTTC,NA,NA,TRBV18,TRBJ2-7
CASSEGVQETQYF,TGTGCCAGCAGCGAGGGGGTCCAGGAGACCCAGTACTTC,NA,NA,TRBV11-2,TRBJ2-5
CAITWDRGTYEQYF,TGTGCCATTACCTGGGACAGGGGGACCTACGAGCAGTACTTC,NA,TRBD1,TRBV2,TRBJ2-7
CASSLVAGGSNEQFF,TGTGCCAGCAGCTTAGTAGCGGGGGGGAGCAATGAGCAGTTCTTC,NA,TRBD2,TRBV11-3,TRBJ2-1
CASSPRAGGPVDTQYF,TGTGCCAGCAGCCCTCGAGCGGGGGGGCCGGTTGATACGCAGTATTTT,NA,TRBD2,TRBV11-2,TRBJ2-3
CASSSGLAGATTDTQYF,TGCGCCAGCAGCTCCGGACTAGCGGGAGCGACCACAGATACGCAGTATTTT,NA,TRBD2,TRBV5-1,TRBJ2-3
CASSLDGTGSRGYTF,TGTGCCAGCAGCTTAGATGGAACGGGATCGAGAGGCTACACCTTC,once,NA,TRBV11-2,TRBJ1-2
CAIRGTGGIGANVLTF,TGTGCCATCAGGGGGACAGGGGGCATCGGGGCCAACGTCCTGACTTTC,NA,TRBD1,TRBV10-3,TRBJ2-6
CAWSVHVPPSFGYTF,TGTGCCTGGAGTGTACATGTCCCCCCTTCCTTTGGCTACACCTTC,NA,NA,TRBV30,TRBJ1-2
CASSKWESRGEQYF,TGTGCCAGCAGCAAATGGGAATCACGTGGCGAGCAGTACTTC,NA,NA,TRBV5-4,TRBJ2-7
CASRRTGGPVGGELFF,TGTGCCAGCAGGAGAACGGGAGGGCCGGTCGGCGGGGAGCTGTTTTTT,NA,TRBD2,TRBV7-2,TRBJ2-2
CASSSSGTGNEKLFF,TGTGCCAGCAGCTCCTCTGGGACTGGGAATGAAAAACTGTTTTTT,NA,NA,TRBV5-4,TRBJ1-4
CASNKASGSYNEQFF,TGTGCCAGCAACAAGGCGAGCGGGAGCTACAATGAGCAGTTCTTC,once,TRBD2,TRBV7-2,TRBJ2-1
CASSPFPTGMNTGELFF,TGTGCCAGCAGCCCCTTCCCGACAGGGATGAACACCGGGGAGCTGTTTTTT,NA,TRBD1,TRBV5-4,TRBJ2-2
CASSTGSGNTIYF,TGTGCCAGCAGTACAGGGTCAGGAAACACCATATATTTT,NA,NA,TRBV2,TRBJ1-3
CASRPRGAVNEKLFF,TGTGCCAGCAGGCCTCGGGGGGCGGTAAATGAAAAACTGTTTTTT,NA,NA,TRBV5-6,TRBJ1-4
CASSLAGQGRTSGRDTQYF,TGTGCCAGCAGCTTAGCTGGGCAGGGAAGGACTAGCGGGAGAGATACGCAGTATTTT,NA,TRBD2,TRBV7-9,TRBJ2-3
CASSYAPTDTQYF,TGTGCCAGCAGTTACGCGCCCACAGATACGCAGTATTTT,NA,NA,TRBV6-5,TRBJ2-3
CASSLRGMNTEAFF,TGTGCCAGCAGCTTGAGGGGCATGAACACTGAAGCTTTCTTT,NA,NA,TRBV7-9,TRBJ1-1
CASSIGAGFEKLFF,TGTGCCAGTAGTATAGGTGCAGGGTTTGAAAAACTGTTTTTT,NA,NA,TRBV19,TRBJ1-4
CASSPYGKLAGQETQYF,TGTGCCAGCAGCCCCTATGGGAAACTAGCGGGTCAAGAGACCCAGTACTTC,NA,TRBD2,TRBV7-6,TRBJ2-5
CASSSDVGVDYTF,TGTGCCAGCAGCTCCGATGTTGGAGTTGACTACACCTTC,NA,NA,TRBV7-2,TRBJ1-2
CASNRRDNSYEQYF,TGCGCCAGCAATCGTCGGGACAACTCCTACGAGCAGTACTTC,NA,NA,TRBV10-1,TRBJ2-7
CASSLRDYNSPLHF,TGTGCCAGCAGTTTACGGGATTATAATTCACCCCTCCACTTT,NA,NA,TRBV28,TRBJ1-6
CAWSGFHEQYF,TGTGCCTGGAGTGGGTTCCACGAGCAGTACTTC,NA,NA,TRBV30,TRBJ2-7
CASSSRGGAVYGYTF,TGTGCCAGCAGTTCCCGGGGGGGCGCGGTCTATGGCTACACCTTC,NA,NA,TRBV28,TRBJ1-2
CASSFVEEPSGLNYGYTF,TGCGCCAGCAGCTTTGTGGAGGAACCTAGTGGTCTTAACTATGGCTACACCTTC,NA,NA,TRBV5-1,TRBJ1-2
CASRDSSGNTIYF,TGTGCCAGCAGGGACAGCTCTGGAAACACCATATATTTT,NA,NA,TRBV6-1,TRBJ1-3
CASSISGALNTEAFF,TGTGCCAGCAGCATCTCGGGGGCACTGAACACTGAAGCTTTCTTT,NA,NA,TRBV27,TRBJ1-1
CASSLQANQPQHF,TGTGCCAGCAGTCTCCAGGCCAATCAGCCCCAGCATTTT,NA,NA,TRBV6-6,TRBJ1-5
CASSEQIGGSKSNQPQHF,TGTGCCAGCAGTGAACAGATTGGGGGTTCGAAAAGCAATCAGCCCCAGCATTTT,NA,NA,TRBV6-1,TRBJ1-5
CASSPGFLSTPDF,TGTGCCAGCAGCCCCGGGTTTCTCTCTACCCCAGACTTC,NA,NA,TRBV11-2,TRBJ2-4
CASSLGSSYEQYF,TGTGCCAGCAGCTTGGGATCAAGCTACGAGCAGTACTTC,NA,NA,TRBV5-4,TRBJ2-7
CASSIAPFLPNEQFF,TGTGCCAGTAGTATAGCTCCGTTTCTACCCAATGAGCAGTTCTTC,NA,NA,TRBV19,TRBJ2-1
CAWTPWAGRNTEAFF,TGTGCCTGGACCCCCTGGGCGGGCCGGAACACTGAAGCTTTCTTT,NA,NA,TRBV30,TRBJ1-1
CASSSQGTGELFF,TGTGCCAGCAGTTCGCAGGGGACCGGGGAGCTGTTTTTT,NA,NA,TRBV6-6,TRBJ2-2
CASSLIGAYEQYF,TGTGCCAGCAGCTTGATTGGTGCCTACGAGCAGTACTTC,NA,NA,TRBV5-6,TRBJ2-7
CASSSPPYNEQFF,TGTGCCAGCAGCTCCCCGCCCTACAATGAGCAGTTCTTC,once,NA,TRBV7-2,TRBJ2-1
CATSPGVQKEKLFF,TGTGCCACTTCCCCAGGGGTACAGAAAGAAAAACTGTTTTTT,NA,NA,TRBV15,TRBJ1-4